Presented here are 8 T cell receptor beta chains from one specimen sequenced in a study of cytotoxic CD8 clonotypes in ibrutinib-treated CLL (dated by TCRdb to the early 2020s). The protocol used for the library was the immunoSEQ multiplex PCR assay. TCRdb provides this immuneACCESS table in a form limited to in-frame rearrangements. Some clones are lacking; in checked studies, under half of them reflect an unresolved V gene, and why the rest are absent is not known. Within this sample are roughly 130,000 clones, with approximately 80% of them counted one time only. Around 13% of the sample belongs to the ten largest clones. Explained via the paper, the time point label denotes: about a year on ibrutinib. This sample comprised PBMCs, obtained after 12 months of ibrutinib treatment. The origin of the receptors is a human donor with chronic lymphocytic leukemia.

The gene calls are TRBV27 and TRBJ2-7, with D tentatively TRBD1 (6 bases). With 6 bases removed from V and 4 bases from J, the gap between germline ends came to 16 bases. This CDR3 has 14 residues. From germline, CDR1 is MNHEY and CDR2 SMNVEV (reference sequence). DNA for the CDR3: TGTGCCAGCAGAACCGGGACATGGGTATACGAGCAGTACTTC. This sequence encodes CASRTGTWVYEQYF.

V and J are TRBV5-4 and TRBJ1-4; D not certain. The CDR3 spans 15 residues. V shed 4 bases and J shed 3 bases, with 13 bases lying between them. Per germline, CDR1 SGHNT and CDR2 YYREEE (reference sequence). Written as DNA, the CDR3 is TGTGCCAGCAGCAATCTACCCGGATCTAATGAAAAACTGTTTTTT. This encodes CASSNLPGSNEKLFF.

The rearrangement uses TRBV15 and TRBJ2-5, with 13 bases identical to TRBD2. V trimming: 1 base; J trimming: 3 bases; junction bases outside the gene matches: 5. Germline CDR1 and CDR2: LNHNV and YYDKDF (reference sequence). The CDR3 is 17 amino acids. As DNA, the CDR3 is TGTGCCACCAGCAGAGGCGGGACTAGCGGGGCGGAAGAGACCCAGTACTTC. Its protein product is CATSRGGTSGAEETQYF. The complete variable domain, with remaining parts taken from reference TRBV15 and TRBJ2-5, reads DAMVIQNPRYQVTQFGKPVTLSCSQTLNHNVMYWYQQKSSQAPKLLFHYYDKDFNNEADTPDNFQSRRPNTSFCFLDIRSPGLGDTAMYLCATSRGGTSGAEETQYFGPGTRLLVL.

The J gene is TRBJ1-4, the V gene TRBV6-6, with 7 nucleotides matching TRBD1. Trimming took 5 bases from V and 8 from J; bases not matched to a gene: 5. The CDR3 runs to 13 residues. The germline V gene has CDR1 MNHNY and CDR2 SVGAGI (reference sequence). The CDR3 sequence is CASSRQGGEKLFF. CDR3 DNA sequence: TGTGCCAGCAGTAGACAGGGAGGGGAAAAACTGTTTTTT.

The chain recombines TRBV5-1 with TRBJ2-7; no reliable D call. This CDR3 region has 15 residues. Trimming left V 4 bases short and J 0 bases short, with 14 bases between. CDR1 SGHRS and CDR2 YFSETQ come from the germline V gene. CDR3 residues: CASSPWTADSYEQYF. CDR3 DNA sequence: TGCGCCAGCAGCCCTTGGACGGCTGACTCCTACGAGCAGTACTTC. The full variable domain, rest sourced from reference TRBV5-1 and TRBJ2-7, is KAGVTQTPRYLIKTRGQQVTLSCSPISGHRSVSWYQQTPGQGLQFLFEYFSETQRNKGNFPGRFSGRQFSNSRSEMNVSTLELGDSALYLCASSPWTADSYEQYFGPGTRLTVT.

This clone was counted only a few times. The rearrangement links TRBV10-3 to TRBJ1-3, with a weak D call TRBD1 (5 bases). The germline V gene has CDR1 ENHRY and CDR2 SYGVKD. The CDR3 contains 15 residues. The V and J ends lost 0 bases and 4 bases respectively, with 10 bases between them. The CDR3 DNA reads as TGTGCCATCAGTGAGTCACGCAGGGTGGGAAACACCATATATTTT. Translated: CAISESRRVGNTIYF.

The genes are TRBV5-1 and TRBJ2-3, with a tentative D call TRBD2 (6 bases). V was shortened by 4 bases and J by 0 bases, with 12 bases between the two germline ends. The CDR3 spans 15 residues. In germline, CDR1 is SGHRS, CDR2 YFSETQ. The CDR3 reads CASSAIAASTDTQYF. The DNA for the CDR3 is TGCGCCAGCAGCGCAATAGCGGCTAGCACAGATACGCAGTATTTT.

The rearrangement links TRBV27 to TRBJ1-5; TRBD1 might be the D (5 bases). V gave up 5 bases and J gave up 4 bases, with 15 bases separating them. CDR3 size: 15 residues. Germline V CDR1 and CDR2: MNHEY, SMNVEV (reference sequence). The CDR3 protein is CASSGGFYGNQPQHF. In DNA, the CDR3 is TGTGCCAGCAGTGGGGGGTTTTATGGGAATCAGCCCCAGCATTTT.